A selection of T cell receptor beta chains follows, all from one sample in a study of blood T cell repertoires in COVID-19. Measured with immunoSEQ multiplex PCR; TCRdb has only the in-frame clones, and not every one. The sample carries about 150,000 clones, about 87% recorded once. Sequenced material: peripheral blood. The receptor source for this set is a woman over 75 with COVID-19, enrolled during active disease. Both conserved end residues are part of each CDR3. Each record gives: D gene, clone size, J gene, V gene, CDR3 protein, CDR3 DNA. The D gene is left open where the match is weak. Size is stated for part of the rows, as once, few or many counts, or as a class when the clone is expanded.

d_gene: .
abundance: .
j_gene: TRBJ1-2
v_gene: TRBV5-4
CDR3aa: CASSLRGGSSYTF
CDR3nt: TGTGCCAGCAGCTTGAGAGGGGGTAGTAGCTACACCTTC

d_gene: .
abundance: .
j_gene: TRBJ2-5
v_gene: TRBV7-9
CDR3aa: CASSLAGGETQYF
CDR3nt: TGTGCCAGCAGCCTGGCGGGTGGGGAGACCCAGTACTTC

d_gene: .
abundance: .
j_gene: TRBJ1-6
v_gene: TRBV19
CDR3aa: CASSIDHRLGNSPLHF
CDR3nt: TGTGCCAGTAGTATAGATCACCGGTTGGGCAATTCACCCCTCCACTTT

d_gene: TRBD2
abundance: once
j_gene: TRBJ2-5
v_gene: TRBV5-4
CDR3aa: CASSSTSGRGGETQYF
CDR3nt: TGTGCCAGCAGCTCGACTAGCGGGAGAGGTGGTGAGACCCAGTACTTC

d_gene: .
abundance: few
j_gene: TRBJ2-7
v_gene: TRBV10-3
CDR3aa: CAISDSSYEQYF
CDR3nt: TGTGCCATCAGCGACAGCTCCTACGAGCAGTACTTC

d_gene: .
abundance: once
j_gene: TRBJ1-2
v_gene: TRBV28
CDR3aa: CASSLGQGNYGYTF
CDR3nt: TGTGCCAGCAGTCTAGGACAAGGAAACTATGGCTACACCTTC

d_gene: .
abundance: .
j_gene: TRBJ1-2
v_gene: TRBV9
CDR3aa: CASSPQGEEYGYTF
CDR3nt: TGTGCCAGCAGCCCCCAGGGTGAGGAGTATGGCTACACCTTC

d_gene: .
abundance: .
j_gene: TRBJ1-4
v_gene: TRBV6-2/TRBV6-3
CDR3aa: CASSSRGRATNEKLFF
CDR3nt: TGTGCCAGCAGCTCCAGGGGCCGCGCAACTAATGAAAAACTGTTTTTT

d_gene: .
abundance: .
j_gene: TRBJ2-7
v_gene: TRBV6-5
CDR3aa: CASGSGGGYEQYF
CDR3nt: TGTGCCAGCGGGTCGGGGGGCGGTTACGAGCAGTACTTC

d_gene: .
abundance: .
j_gene: TRBJ2-7
v_gene: TRBV5-6
CDR3aa: CASSSTGTYEQYF
CDR3nt: TGTGCCAGCAGCTCCACAGGGACCTACGAGCAGTACTTC

d_gene: TRBD2
abundance: .
j_gene: TRBJ2-5
v_gene: TRBV2
CDR3aa: CASRGLAGETQYF
CDR3nt: TGTGCCAGCAGGGGACTAGCGGGAGAGACCCAGTACTTC

d_gene: .
abundance: .
j_gene: TRBJ2-1
v_gene: TRBV4-2
CDR3aa: CASSQDLATRIDEQFF
CDR3nt: TGTGCCAGCAGCCAAGACCTCGCGACTAGGATAGATGAGCAGTTCTTC

d_gene: TRBD1
abundance: .
j_gene: TRBJ1-1
v_gene: TRBV19
CDR3aa: CASSIEGGRKAFF
CDR3nt: TGTGCCAGTAGTATCGAAGGGGGCAGGAAAGCTTTCTTT

d_gene: TRBD1
abundance: few
j_gene: TRBJ2-1
v_gene: TRBV18
CDR3aa: CASSPPNRGLINEQFF
CDR3nt: TGTGCCAGCTCACCACCGAACAGGGGGCTTATCAATGAGCAGTTCTTC

d_gene: .
abundance: .
j_gene: TRBJ2-1
v_gene: TRBV6-5
CDR3aa: CASYRIAVVWCEQFF
CDR3nt: TGTGCCAGCTATCGTATAGCGGTTGTTTGGTGTGAGCAGTTCTTC

d_gene: TRBD1
abundance: .
j_gene: TRBJ2-3
v_gene: TRBV28
CDR3aa: CASSLEWGTGGANTQYF
CDR3nt: TGTGCCAGCAGTTTGGAATGGGGGACAGGGGGCGCGAATACGCAGTATTTT

d_gene: TRBD2
abundance: .
j_gene: TRBJ2-1
v_gene: TRBV5-1
CDR3aa: CASSFGGLDNEQFF
CDR3nt: TGCGCCAGCAGCTTCGGGGGACTAGACAATGAGCAGTTCTTC

d_gene: TRBD1
abundance: .
j_gene: TRBJ1-1
v_gene: TRBV27
CDR3aa: CASSLDRVTEAFF
CDR3nt: TGTGCCAGCAGTTTAGACAGGGTTACTGAAGCTTTCTTT

d_gene: TRBD1
abundance: few
j_gene: TRBJ2-7
v_gene: TRBV25-1
CDR3aa: CASSDRGKYEQYF
CDR3nt: TGTGCCAGCAGTGACAGGGGGAAGTACGAGCAGTACTTC

d_gene: TRBD2
abundance: once
j_gene: TRBJ2-7
v_gene: TRBV7-2
CDR3aa: CASSYSGSRSYEQYF
CDR3nt: TGTGCCAGCAGCTATAGCGGGAGTAGGTCCTACGAGCAGTACTTC

d_gene: TRBD2
abundance: .
j_gene: TRBJ2-1
v_gene: TRBV25-1
CDR3aa: CASTRGTSGYNEQFF
CDR3nt: TGTGCCAGCACCCGAGGGACTAGCGGCTACAATGAGCAGTTCTTC

d_gene: TRBD1
abundance: .
j_gene: TRBJ1-3
v_gene: TRBV29-1
CDR3aa: CSVEDRAFSGNTIYF
CDR3nt: TGCAGCGTAGAGGACAGGGCTTTCTCTGGAAACACCATATATTTT

d_gene: .
abundance: .
j_gene: TRBJ2-7
v_gene: TRBV18
CDR3aa: CASSPDRDEQYF
CDR3nt: TGTGCCAGCTCACCCGACAGAGACGAGCAGTACTTC

d_gene: .
abundance: .
j_gene: TRBJ1-2
v_gene: TRBV7-9
CDR3aa: CATLNRATANYGYTF
CDR3nt: TGTGCCACCCTGAACAGGGCTACCGCTAACTATGGCTACACCTTC

d_gene: TRBD1
abundance: .
j_gene: TRBJ1-2
v_gene: TRBV19
CDR3aa: CASTLGQGDRPSGYTF
CDR3nt: TGTGCCAGTACCCTGGGACAGGGGGACCGACCGTCTGGCTACACCTTC

d_gene: .
abundance: .
j_gene: TRBJ1-5
v_gene: TRBV6-1
CDR3aa: CASSEVGSNQPQHF
CDR3nt: TGTGCCAGCAGTGAAGTTGGCAGCAATCAGCCCCAGCATTTT

d_gene: .
abundance: .
j_gene: TRBJ2-5
v_gene: TRBV11-2
CDR3aa: CASSVGVKEIQYF
CDR3nt: TGTGCCAGCAGCGTAGGAGTAAAAGAGATCCAGTACTTC

d_gene: .
abundance: .
j_gene: TRBJ1-2
v_gene: TRBV6-6
CDR3aa: CASNSGQRPVHTF
CDR3nt: TGTGCCAGCAACTCAGGACAGAGACCTGTCCACACCTTC

d_gene: TRBD1
abundance: .
j_gene: TRBJ2-5
v_gene: TRBV7-9
CDR3aa: CASSDGQGVTSPQYF
CDR3nt: TGTGCCAGCAGCGATGGACAGGGGGTGACTAGTCCCCAGTACTTC

d_gene: TRBD1
abundance: .
j_gene: TRBJ1-1
v_gene: TRBV19
CDR3aa: CASIFSGTGGTFF
CDR3nt: TGTGCCAGTATTTTCTCCGGGACAGGTGGGACTTTCTTT

d_gene: .
abundance: .
j_gene: TRBJ2-3
v_gene: TRBV5-1
CDR3aa: CASSLFLEIRDTQYF
CDR3nt: TGCGCCAGCAGCTTATTCCTAGAAATCCGAGATACGCAGTATTTT

d_gene: TRBD1
abundance: .
j_gene: TRBJ1-1
v_gene: TRBV9
CDR3aa: CASSVATEGQGPGEAFF
CDR3nt: TGTGCCAGCAGCGTAGCTACCGAGGGACAGGGCCCAGGCGAAGCTTTCTTT

d_gene: .
abundance: .
j_gene: TRBJ1-1
v_gene: TRBV7-2
CDR3aa: CASSIGRGTEAFF
CDR3nt: TGTGCCAGCAGCATTGGACGGGGCACTGAAGCTTTCTTT

d_gene: TRBD1
abundance: .
j_gene: TRBJ2-7
v_gene: TRBV6-2/TRBV6-3
CDR3aa: CASSYWRQGRDEQYF
CDR3nt: TGTGCCAGCAGTTACTGGAGACAGGGAAGAGACGAGCAGTACTTC

d_gene: TRBD2
abundance: .
j_gene: TRBJ2-1
v_gene: TRBV6-2/TRBV6-3
CDR3aa: CASSYSPLAGVYNEQFF
CDR3nt: TGTGCCAGCAGTTACTCTCCGCTAGCGGGAGTTTACAATGAGCAGTTCTTC

d_gene: TRBD2
abundance: .
j_gene: TRBJ2-7
v_gene: TRBV5-1
CDR3aa: CASRPSGGSRSEQYF
CDR3nt: TGCGCCAGCAGGCCCTCGGGCGGGAGTCGGAGCGAGCAGTACTTC

d_gene: TRBD2
abundance: few
j_gene: TRBJ2-1
v_gene: TRBV27
CDR3aa: CASRNPGTSASYNEQFF
CDR3nt: TGTGCCAGCAGAAACCCCGGGACTAGCGCCTCCTACAATGAGCAGTTCTTC

d_gene: TRBD2
abundance: once
j_gene: TRBJ2-3
v_gene: TRBV5-4
CDR3aa: CASSPPTSGTDTQYF
CDR3nt: TGTGCCAGCAGCCCCCCGACTAGCGGCACAGATACGCAGTATTTT

d_gene: .
abundance: few
j_gene: TRBJ2-3
v_gene: TRBV5-1
CDR3aa: CASSVDFFTADTQYF
CDR3nt: TGCGCCAGCAGCGTGGACTTCTTTACTGCGGATACGCAGTATTTT

d_gene: .
abundance: few
j_gene: TRBJ1-2
v_gene: TRBV5-1
CDR3aa: CASSLAVGDNGYTF
CDR3nt: TGCGCCAGCAGCTTGGCCGTCGGGGACAATGGCTACACCTTC

d_gene: TRBD1
abundance: few
j_gene: TRBJ1-4
v_gene: TRBV5-1
CDR3aa: CASSSGTAATNEKLFF
CDR3nt: TGCGCCAGCAGCTCAGGGACAGCAGCAACTAATGAAAAACTGTTTTTT

d_gene: TRBD1
abundance: .
j_gene: TRBJ1-2
v_gene: TRBV7-8
CDR3aa: CASSLRGTGDNYGYTF
CDR3nt: TGTGCCAGCAGCCTACGTGGGACAGGGGACAACTATGGCTACACCTTC

d_gene: .
abundance: .
j_gene: TRBJ2-7
v_gene: TRBV7-8
CDR3aa: CASSLPGQPEQYF
CDR3nt: TGTGCCAGCAGCTTACCAGGACAGCCCGAGCAGTACTTC

d_gene: TRBD1
abundance: once
j_gene: TRBJ2-2
v_gene: TRBV9
CDR3aa: CASSVGPRGLEGAGELFF
CDR3nt: TGTGCCAGCAGCGTAGGGCCCAGGGGGCTAGAAGGCGCCGGGGAGCTGTTTTTT

d_gene: TRBD2
abundance: .
j_gene: TRBJ2-2
v_gene: TRBV11-3
CDR3aa: CASSWDSGSANTGELFF
CDR3nt: TGTGCCAGCAGCTGGGATAGCGGGAGTGCGAACACCGGGGAGCTGTTTTTT

d_gene: TRBD2
abundance: .
j_gene: TRBJ2-3
v_gene: TRBV19
CDR3aa: CASSILAGGRGTDTQYF
CDR3nt: TGTGCCAGTAGTATTCTAGCGGGAGGGAGGGGCACAGATACGCAGTATTTT

d_gene: TRBD1
abundance: .
j_gene: TRBJ2-7
v_gene: TRBV15
CDR3aa: CATSREGTGGYEQYF
CDR3nt: TGTGCCACCAGCAGAGAGGGGACAGGGGGCTACGAGCAGTACTTC

d_gene: TRBD2
abundance: few
j_gene: TRBJ2-1
v_gene: TRBV5-4
CDR3aa: CASSLGSLAGGHEQFF
CDR3nt: TGTGCCAGCAGCTTGGGGTCCCTAGCGGGAGGCCATGAGCAGTTCTTC

d_gene: TRBD1
abundance: .
j_gene: TRBJ1-2
v_gene: TRBV5-1
CDR3aa: CASSLDGQEYGYTF
CDR3nt: TGCGCCAGCAGCTTGGACGGACAGGAGTATGGCTACACCTTC

d_gene: .
abundance: .
j_gene: TRBJ1-2
v_gene: TRBV9
CDR3aa: CASSVGIREGYGYTF
CDR3nt: TGTGCCAGCAGCGTAGGGATAAGGGAGGGCTATGGCTACACCTTC

d_gene: .
abundance: .
j_gene: TRBJ2-7
v_gene: TRBV5-1
CDR3aa: CASSFLGRFSYEQYF
CDR3nt: TGCGCCAGCAGCTTCCTGGGGAGGTTCTCCTACGAGCAGTACTTC

d_gene: .
abundance: .
j_gene: TRBJ1-4
v_gene: TRBV4-1
CDR3aa: CASSRALNEKLFF
CDR3nt: TGCGCCAGCAGCCGGGCCCTTAATGAAAAACTGTTTTTT

d_gene: TRBD2
abundance: .
j_gene: TRBJ2-7
v_gene: TRBV18
CDR3aa: CASSPTGLAGLEQYF
CDR3nt: TGTGCCAGCTCACCAACGGGACTAGCGGGTCTGGAGCAGTACTTC

d_gene: .
abundance: .
j_gene: TRBJ2-1
v_gene: TRBV5-1
CDR3aa: CASSLSRTNNEQFF
CDR3nt: TGCGCCAGCAGCTTGTCCCGGACAAACAATGAGCAGTTCTTC

d_gene: TRBD2
abundance: .
j_gene: TRBJ2-7
v_gene: TRBV7-2
CDR3aa: CASSLVGGTSAYEQYF
CDR3nt: TGTGCCAGCAGCTTAGTGGGGGGGACTAGCGCCTACGAGCAGTACTTC

d_gene: .
abundance: .
j_gene: TRBJ2-7
v_gene: TRBV11-3
CDR3aa: CASSPTGSLLYEQYF
CDR3nt: TGTGCCAGCAGCCCGACGGGATCCCTCCTCTACGAGCAGTACTTC

d_gene: .
abundance: .
j_gene: TRBJ2-1
v_gene: TRBV11-2
CDR3aa: CASRSASGQRYNEQFF
CDR3nt: TGTGCCAGCAGGAGCGCAAGCGGGCAAAGGTACAATGAGCAGTTCTTC

d_gene: .
abundance: few
j_gene: TRBJ1-3
v_gene: TRBV4-2
CDR3aa: CASSQEMADSGNTIYF
CDR3nt: TGTGCCAGCAGCCAAGAAATGGCAGACTCTGGAAACACCATATATTTT

d_gene: .
abundance: .
j_gene: TRBJ1-5
v_gene: TRBV28
CDR3aa: CASSSTNQPQHF
CDR3nt: TGTGCCAGCAGTTCGACAAACCAGCCCCAGCATTTT

d_gene: .
abundance: .
j_gene: TRBJ1-1
v_gene: TRBV27
CDR3aa: CASSKVRGTEAFF
CDR3nt: TGTGCCAGCAGTAAAGTCAGGGGCACTGAAGCTTTCTTT